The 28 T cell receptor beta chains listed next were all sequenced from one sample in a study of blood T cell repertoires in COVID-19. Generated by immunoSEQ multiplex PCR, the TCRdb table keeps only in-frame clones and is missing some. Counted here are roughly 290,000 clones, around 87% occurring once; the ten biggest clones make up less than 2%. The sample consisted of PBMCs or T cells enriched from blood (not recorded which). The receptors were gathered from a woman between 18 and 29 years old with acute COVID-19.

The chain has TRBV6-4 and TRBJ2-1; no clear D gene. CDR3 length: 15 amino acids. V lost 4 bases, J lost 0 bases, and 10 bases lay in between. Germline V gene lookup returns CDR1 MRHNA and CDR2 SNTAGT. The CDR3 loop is CASSATFASYNEQFF. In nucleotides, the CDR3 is TGTGCCAGCAGTGCCACTTTCGCCTCCTACAATGAGCAGTTCTTC.

The CDR3 spells CASSSGGGGSPLHF. CDR3 DNA: TGTGCCAGCAGCTCCGGAGGGGGGGGTTCACCCCTCCACTTT. V and J are TRBV7-9 and TRBJ1-6; maybe TRBD1 (6 bases). Germline CDR1 and CDR2: SEHNR and FQNEAQ (reference sequence). The CDR3 covers 14 residues. Trimming stripped 4 bases from V and 9 bases from J, with 13 bases between. The full variable domain, its missing parts supplied by reference TRBV7-9 and TRBJ1-6, is DTGVSQNPRHKITKRGQNVTFRCDPISEHNRLYWYRQTLGQGPEFLTYFQNEAQLEKSRLLSDRFSAERPKGSFSTLEIQRTEQGDSAMYLCASSSGGGGSPLHFGNGTRLTVT.

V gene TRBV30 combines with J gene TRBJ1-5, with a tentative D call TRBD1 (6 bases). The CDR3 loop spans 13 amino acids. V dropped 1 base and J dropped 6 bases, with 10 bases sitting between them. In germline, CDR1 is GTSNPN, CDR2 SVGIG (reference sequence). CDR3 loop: CAWSEQGIQPQHF. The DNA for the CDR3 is TGTGCCTGGAGTGAACAGGGTATTCAGCCCCAGCATTTT.

The chain's CDR3 is CASSELAGGPHEQFF. The CDR3 region has the DNA TGTGCCAGCAGTGAGCTAGCGGGAGGGCCTCATGAGCAGTTCTTC. The chain has TRBV2 and TRBJ2-1; 12 nucleotides line up with TRBD2. The CDR3 loop spans 15 amino acids. Germline CDR1 SNHLY, CDR2 FYNNEI. The ends lost 3 bases at V and 8 bases at J; junction bases unmatched: 5.

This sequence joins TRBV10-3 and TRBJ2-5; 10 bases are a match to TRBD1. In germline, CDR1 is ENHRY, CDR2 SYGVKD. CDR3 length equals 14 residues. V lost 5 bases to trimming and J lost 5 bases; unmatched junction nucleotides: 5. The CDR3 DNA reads TGTGCCATCAGTCGACAGGGGGCAGGGGAGACCCAGTACTTC. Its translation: CAISRQGAGETQYF.

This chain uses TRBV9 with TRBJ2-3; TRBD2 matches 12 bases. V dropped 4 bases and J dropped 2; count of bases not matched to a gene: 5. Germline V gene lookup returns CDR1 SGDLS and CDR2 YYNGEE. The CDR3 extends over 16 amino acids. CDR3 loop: CASSLGLAGFTDTQYF. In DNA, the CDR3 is TGTGCCAGCAGCCTCGGACTAGCGGGATTCACAGATACGCAGTATTTT.

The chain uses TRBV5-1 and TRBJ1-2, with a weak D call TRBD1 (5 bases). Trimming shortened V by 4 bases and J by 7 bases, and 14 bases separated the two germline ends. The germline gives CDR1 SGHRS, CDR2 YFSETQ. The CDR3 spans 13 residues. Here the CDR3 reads CASSRGDAFGYTF. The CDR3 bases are TGCGCCAGCAGCCGGGGGGACGCTTTTGGCTACACCTTC.

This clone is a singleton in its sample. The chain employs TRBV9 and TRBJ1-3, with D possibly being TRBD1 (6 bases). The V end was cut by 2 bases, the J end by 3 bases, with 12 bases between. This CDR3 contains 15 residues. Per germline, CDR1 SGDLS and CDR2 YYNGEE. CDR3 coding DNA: TGTGCCAGCAGCGTCGACACAGGGAATGGAAACACCATATATTTT. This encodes CASSVDTGNGNTIYF.

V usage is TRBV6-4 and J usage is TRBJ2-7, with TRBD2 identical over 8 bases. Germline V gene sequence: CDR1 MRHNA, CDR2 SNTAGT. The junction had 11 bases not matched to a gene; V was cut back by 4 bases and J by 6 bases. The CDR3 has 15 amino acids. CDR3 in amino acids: CASSAVSGMVREQYF. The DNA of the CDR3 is TGTGCCAGCAGTGCTGTTAGCGGGATGGTGCGCGAGCAGTACTTC.

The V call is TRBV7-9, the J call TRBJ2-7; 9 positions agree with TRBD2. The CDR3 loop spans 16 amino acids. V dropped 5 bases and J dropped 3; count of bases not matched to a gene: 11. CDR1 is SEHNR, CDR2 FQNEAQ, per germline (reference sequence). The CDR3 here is CASSHHSGSSGYEQYF. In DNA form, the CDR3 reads TGTGCCAGCAGCCATCATAGCGGGAGTTCGGGCTACGAGCAGTACTTC.

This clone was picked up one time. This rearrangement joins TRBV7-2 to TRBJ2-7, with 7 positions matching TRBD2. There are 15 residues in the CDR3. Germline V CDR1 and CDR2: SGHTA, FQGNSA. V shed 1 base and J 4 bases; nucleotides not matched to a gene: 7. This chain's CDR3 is CASSLDGGGRYEQYF. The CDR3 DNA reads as TGTGCCAGCAGCTTAGATGGGGGAGGGAGGTACGAGCAGTACTTC.

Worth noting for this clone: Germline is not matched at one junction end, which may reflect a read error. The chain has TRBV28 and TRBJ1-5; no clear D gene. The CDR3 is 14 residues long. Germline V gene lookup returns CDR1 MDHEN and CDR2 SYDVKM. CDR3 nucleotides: TGTGCCAACAGTTTTTACAGCTCCAATCAGCCCCAGCATTTT. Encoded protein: CANSFYSSNQPQHF.

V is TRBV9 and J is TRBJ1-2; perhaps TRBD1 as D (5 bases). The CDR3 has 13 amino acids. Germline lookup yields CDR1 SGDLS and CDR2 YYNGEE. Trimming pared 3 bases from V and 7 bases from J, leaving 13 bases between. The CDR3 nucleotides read TGTGCCAGCAGCGATATACGGGGGAGTGGCTACACCTTC. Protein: CASSDIRGSGYTF.

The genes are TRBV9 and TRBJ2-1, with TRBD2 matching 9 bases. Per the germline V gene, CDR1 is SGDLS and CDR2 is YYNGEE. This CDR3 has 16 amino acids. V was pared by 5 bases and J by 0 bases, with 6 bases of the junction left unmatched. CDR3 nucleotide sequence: TGTGCCAGCAGTCAGACTAGCGGCAGCTCCTACAATGAGCAGTTCTTC. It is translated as CASSQTSGSSYNEQFF.

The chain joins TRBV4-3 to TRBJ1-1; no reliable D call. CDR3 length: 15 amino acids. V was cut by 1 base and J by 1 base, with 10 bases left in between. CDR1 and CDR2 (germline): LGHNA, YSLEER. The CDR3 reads CASSQVDIRNTEAFF. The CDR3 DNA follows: TGCGCCAGCAGCCAAGTCGATATCAGGAACACTGAAGCTTTCTTT.

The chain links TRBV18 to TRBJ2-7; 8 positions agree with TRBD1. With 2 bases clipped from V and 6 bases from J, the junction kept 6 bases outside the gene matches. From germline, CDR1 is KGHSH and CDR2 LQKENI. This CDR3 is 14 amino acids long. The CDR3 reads CASSPRTGLAEQYF. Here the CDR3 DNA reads TGTGCCAGCTCACCAAGGACAGGGTTGGCCGAGCAGTACTTC.

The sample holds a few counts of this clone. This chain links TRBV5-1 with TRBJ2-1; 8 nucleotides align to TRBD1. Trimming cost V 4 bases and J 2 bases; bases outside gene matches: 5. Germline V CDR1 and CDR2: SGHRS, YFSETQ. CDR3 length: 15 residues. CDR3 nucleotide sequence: TGCGCCAGCAGCCCGACAGGGGTGCCCTACAATGAGCAGTTCTTC. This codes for CASSPTGVPYNEQFF.

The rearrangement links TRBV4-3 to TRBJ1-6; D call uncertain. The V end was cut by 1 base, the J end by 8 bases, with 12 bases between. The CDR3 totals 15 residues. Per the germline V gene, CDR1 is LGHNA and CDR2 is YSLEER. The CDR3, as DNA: TGCGCCAGCAGCCAAGGGACTGCACTATATTCACCCCTCCACTTT. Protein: CASSQGTALYSPLHF.

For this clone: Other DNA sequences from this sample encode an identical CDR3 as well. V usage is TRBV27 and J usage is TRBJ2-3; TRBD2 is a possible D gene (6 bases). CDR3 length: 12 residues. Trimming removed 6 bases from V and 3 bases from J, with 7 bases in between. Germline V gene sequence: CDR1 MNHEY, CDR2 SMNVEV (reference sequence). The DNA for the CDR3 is TGTGCCAGCAGCCGGGGGACAGATACGCAGTATTTT. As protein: CASSRGTDTQYF.

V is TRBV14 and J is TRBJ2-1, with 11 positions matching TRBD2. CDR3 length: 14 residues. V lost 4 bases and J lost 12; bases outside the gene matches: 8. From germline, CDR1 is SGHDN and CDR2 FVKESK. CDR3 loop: CASSPGLAEGGQFF. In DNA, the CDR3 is TGTGCCAGCAGCCCGGGACTAGCGGAGGGGGGGCAGTTCTTC.

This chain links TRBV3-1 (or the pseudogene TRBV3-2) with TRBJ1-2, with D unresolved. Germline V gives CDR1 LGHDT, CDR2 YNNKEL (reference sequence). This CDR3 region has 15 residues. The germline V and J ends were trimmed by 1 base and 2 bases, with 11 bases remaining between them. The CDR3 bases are TGTGCCAGCAGCCAAGTGAGCCGAATCAACTATGGCTACACCTTC. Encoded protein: CASSQVSRINYGYTF.

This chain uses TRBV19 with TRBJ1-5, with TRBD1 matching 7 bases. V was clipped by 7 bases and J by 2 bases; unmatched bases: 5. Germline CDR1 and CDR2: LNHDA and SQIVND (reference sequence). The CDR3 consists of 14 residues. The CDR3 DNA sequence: TGTGCCAGTACCCTTGACAGGGGCAATCAGCCCCAGCATTTT. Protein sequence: CASTLDRGNQPQHF.

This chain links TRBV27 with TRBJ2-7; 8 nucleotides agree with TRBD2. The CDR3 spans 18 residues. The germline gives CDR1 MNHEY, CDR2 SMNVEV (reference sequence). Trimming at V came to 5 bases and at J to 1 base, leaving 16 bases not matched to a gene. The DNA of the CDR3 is TGTGCCAGCAGTGGGGGTGGTCTAGCGGGCAGCGCGTCCTACGAGCAGTACTTC. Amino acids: CASSGGGLAGSASYEQYF.

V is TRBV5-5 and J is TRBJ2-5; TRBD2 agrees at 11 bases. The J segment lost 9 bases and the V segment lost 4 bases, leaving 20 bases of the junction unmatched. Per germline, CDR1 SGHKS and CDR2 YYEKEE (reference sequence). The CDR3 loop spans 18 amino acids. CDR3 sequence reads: CASSLSPNRGLAVRAQYF. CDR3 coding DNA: TGTGCCAGCAGCCTCAGCCCGAACAGGGGACTAGCGGTGAGGGCCCAGTACTTC.

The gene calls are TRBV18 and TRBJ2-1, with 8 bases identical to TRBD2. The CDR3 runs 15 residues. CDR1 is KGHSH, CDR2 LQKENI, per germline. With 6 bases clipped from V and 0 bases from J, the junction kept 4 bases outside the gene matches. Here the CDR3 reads CASSELAASYNEQFF. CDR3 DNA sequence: TGTGCCAGCTCGGAACTAGCGGCCTCCTACAATGAGCAGTTCTTC. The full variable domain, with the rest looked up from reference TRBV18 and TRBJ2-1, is NAGVMQNPRHLVRRRGQEARLRCSPMKGHSHVYWYRQLPEEGLKFMVYLQKENIIDESGMPKERFSAEFPKEGPSILRIQQVVRGDSAAYFCASSELAASYNEQFFGPGTRLTVL.

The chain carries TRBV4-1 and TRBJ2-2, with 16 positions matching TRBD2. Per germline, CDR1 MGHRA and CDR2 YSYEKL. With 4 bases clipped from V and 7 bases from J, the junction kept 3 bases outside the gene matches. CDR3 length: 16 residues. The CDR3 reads CASSPGLAGGNGELFF. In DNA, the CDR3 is TGCGCCAGCAGCCCGGGACTAGCGGGGGGGAACGGGGAGCTGTTTTTT.

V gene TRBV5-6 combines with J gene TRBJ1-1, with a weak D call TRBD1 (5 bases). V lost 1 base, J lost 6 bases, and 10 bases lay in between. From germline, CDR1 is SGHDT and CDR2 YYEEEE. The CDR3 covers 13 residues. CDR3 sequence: CASSLRDSSEAFF. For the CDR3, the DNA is TGTGCCAGCAGCTTGAGAGACAGTTCTGAAGCTTTCTTT.

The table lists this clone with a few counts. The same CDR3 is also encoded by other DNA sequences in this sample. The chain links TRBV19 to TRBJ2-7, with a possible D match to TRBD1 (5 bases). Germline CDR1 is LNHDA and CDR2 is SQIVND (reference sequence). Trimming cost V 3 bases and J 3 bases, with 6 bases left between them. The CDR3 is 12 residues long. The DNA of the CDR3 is TGTGCCAGTAGTATTCAGGGCTACGAGCAGTACTTC. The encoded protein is CASSIQGYEQYF.